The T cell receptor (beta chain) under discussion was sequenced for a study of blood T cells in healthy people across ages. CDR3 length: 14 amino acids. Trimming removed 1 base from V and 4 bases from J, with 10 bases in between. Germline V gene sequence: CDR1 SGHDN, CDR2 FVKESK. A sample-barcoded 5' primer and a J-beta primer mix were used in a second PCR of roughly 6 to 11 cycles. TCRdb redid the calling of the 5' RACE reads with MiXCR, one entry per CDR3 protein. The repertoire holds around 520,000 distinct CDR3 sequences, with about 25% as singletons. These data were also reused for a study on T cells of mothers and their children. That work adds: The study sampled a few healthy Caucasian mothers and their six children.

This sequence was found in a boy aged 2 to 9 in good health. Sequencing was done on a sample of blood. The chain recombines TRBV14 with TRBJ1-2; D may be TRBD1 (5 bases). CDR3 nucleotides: TGTGCCAGCAGCCAAGCGCCAGGGACCTATGGCTACACCTTC. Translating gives CASSQAPGTYGYTF.